This T cell receptor beta chain was captured by sequencing in a study of regulatory and conventional T cells in RAG deficiency. Points from the study as a whole: RAG-deficient patients showed markedly lower Shannon entropy and higher Simpson indices than control T-cell subsets. Omenn syndrome and CID/AS patients had 95 to 100-fold fewer unique Treg TCR beta sequences, versus around 10-fold elsewhere. Omenn CD25-high CD127-low cells may be activated cells, not true Tregs. In Omenn syndrome, Treg and Tconv repertoires overlapped >75%.

This CDR3 comprises 15 residues. V trimming: 4 bases; J trimming: 8 bases; junction bases outside the gene matches: 8. CDR1 and CDR2 (germline): SGHRS, YFSETQ. The table came from immunoSEQ multiplex PCR; TCRdb's copy has only in-frame clones and leaves some out. This table has about 32,000 clones, 75% to 90% appearing once. As for this clone: Its target is not known.

These sequences were also reported in another study, on regulatory T cells. That investigation notes: Amplification used 52 TRBV primers and 13 TRBJ primers.

The sequence was obtained from a human donor in good health. The V and J genes are TRBV5-1 and TRBJ2-1; 11 positions agree with TRBD2. The sequenced sample was CD8+ T cells sorted from blood. The CDR3 spells CASSQLTSGSYEQFF. CDR3 DNA sequence: TGCGCCAGCAGCCAATTAACTAGCGGGAGCTATGAGCAGTTCTTC.